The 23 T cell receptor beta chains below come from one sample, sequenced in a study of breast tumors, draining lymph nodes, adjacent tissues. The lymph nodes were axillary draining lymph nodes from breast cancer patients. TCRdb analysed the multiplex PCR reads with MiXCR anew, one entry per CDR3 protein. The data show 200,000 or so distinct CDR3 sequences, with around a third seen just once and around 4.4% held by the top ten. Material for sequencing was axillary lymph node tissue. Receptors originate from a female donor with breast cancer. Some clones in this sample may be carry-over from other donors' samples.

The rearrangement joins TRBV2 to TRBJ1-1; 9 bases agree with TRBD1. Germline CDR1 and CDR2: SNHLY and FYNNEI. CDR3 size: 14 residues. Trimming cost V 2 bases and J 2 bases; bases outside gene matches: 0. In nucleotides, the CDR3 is TGTGCCAGCAGTGAAACAGGGGGCAACACTGAAGCTTTCTTT. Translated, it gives CASSETGGNTEAFF.

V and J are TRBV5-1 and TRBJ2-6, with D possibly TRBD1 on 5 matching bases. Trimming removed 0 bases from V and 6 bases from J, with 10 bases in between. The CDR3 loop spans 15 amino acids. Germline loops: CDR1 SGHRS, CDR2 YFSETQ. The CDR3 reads CASSLEGYEANVLTF. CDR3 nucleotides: TGCGCCAGCAGCTTGGAGGGGTACGAGGCCAACGTCCTGACTTTC.

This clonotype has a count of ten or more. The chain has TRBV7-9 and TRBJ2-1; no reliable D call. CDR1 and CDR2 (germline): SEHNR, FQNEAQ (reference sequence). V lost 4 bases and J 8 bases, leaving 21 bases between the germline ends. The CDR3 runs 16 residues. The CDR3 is CASSSQLDVPSDEQFF. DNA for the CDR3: TGTGCCAGCAGCTCCCAGTTGGATGTCCCGAGCGATGAGCAGTTCTTC.

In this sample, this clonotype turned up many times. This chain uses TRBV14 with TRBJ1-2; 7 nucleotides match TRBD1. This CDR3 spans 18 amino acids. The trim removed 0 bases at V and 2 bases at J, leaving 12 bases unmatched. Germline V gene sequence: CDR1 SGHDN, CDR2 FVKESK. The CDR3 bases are TGTGCCAGCAGCCAAGACCGACAGGGAAGTCGGGGAAACTATGGCTACACCTTC. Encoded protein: CASSQDRQGSRGNYGYTF.

CDR3 loop: CSLGRAGGNTIYF. The CDR3 DNA follows: TGCAGCTTGGGCAGGGCCGGTGGAAACACCATATATTTT. J is TRBJ1-3 and V is TRBV29-1, with D perhaps TRBD1 (5 bases). Germline values: CDR1 SQVTM, CDR2 ANQGSEA. The CDR3 is 13 residues long. Trimming left V 8 bases short and J 3 bases short, with 14 bases between. The variable domain in full, completed from reference TRBV29-1 and TRBJ1-3, reads SAVISQKPSRDICQRGTSLTIQCQVDSQVTMMFWYRQQPGQSLTLIATANQGSEATYESGFVIDKFPISRPNLTFSTLTVSNMSPEDSSIYLCSLGRAGGNTIYFGEGSWLTVV.

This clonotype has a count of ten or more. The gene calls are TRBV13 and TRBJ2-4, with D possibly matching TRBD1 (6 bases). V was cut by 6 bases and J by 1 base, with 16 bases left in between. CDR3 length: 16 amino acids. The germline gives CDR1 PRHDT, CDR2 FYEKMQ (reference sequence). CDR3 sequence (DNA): TGTGCCAGCAGTCGAGGCAGGGGAAACGCCAAAAACATTCAGTACTTC. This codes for CASSRGRGNAKNIQYF. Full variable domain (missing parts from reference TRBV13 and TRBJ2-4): AAGVIQSPRHLIKEKRETATLKCYPIPRHDTVYWYQQGPGQDPQFLISFYEKMQSDKGSIPDRFSAQQFSDYHSELNMSSLELGDSALYFCASSRGRGNAKNIQYFGAGTRLSVL.

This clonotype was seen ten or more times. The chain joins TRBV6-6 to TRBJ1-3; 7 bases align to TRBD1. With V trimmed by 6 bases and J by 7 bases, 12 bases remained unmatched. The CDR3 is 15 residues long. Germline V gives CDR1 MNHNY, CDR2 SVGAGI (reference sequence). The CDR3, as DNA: TGTGCCAGCAGACTACCAGGGGGGGCGGCTAACACCATATATTTT. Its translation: CASRLPGGAANTIYF.

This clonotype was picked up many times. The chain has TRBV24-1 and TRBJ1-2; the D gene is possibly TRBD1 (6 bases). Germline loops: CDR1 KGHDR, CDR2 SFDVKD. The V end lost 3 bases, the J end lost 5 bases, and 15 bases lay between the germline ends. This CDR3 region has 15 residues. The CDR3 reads CATSDPTGPRYGYTF. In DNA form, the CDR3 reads TGTGCCACCAGTGATCCTACAGGGCCCAGGTATGGCTACACCTTC.

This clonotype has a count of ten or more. The CDR3 region is CASKSGLAEETQYF. Here the CDR3 DNA reads TGCGCCAGCAAGTCAGGACTAGCGGAAGAGACCCAGTACTTC. The chain links TRBV5-1 to TRBJ2-5; 10 bases map to TRBD2. J was trimmed by 3 bases and V by 6 bases; bases with no gene match: 5. The CDR3 is made up of 14 amino acids. Germline V lookup: CDR1 SGHRS, CDR2 YFSETQ.

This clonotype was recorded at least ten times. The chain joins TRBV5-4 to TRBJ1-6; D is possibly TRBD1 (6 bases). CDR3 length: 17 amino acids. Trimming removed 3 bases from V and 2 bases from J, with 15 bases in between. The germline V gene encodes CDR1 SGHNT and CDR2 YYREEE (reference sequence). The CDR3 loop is CASSSGGGAPYNSPLHF. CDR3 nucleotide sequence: TGTGCCAGCAGCTCGGGTGGGGGGGCTCCCTATAATTCACCCCTCCACTTT.

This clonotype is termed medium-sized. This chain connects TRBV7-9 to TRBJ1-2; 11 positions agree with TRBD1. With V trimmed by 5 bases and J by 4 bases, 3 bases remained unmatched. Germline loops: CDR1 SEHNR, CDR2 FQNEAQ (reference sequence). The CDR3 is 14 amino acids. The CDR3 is CASSRTGGSYGYTF. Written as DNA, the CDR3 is TGTGCCAGCAGCCGGACAGGGGGCTCCTATGGCTACACCTTC.

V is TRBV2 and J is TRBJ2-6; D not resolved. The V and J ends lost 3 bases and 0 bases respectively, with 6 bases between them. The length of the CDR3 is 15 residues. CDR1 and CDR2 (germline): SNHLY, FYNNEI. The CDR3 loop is CASSEHSSGANVLTF. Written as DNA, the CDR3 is TGTGCCAGCAGTGAGCACAGCTCTGGGGCCAACGTCCTGACTTTC.

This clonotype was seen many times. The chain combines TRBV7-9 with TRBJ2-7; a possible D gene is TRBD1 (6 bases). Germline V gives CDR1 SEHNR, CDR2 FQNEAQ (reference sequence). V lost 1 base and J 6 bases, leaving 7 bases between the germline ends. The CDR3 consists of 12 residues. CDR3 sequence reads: CASSLGGLEQYF. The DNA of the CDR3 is TGTGCCAGCAGCTTAGGGGGGCTCGAGCAGTACTTC.

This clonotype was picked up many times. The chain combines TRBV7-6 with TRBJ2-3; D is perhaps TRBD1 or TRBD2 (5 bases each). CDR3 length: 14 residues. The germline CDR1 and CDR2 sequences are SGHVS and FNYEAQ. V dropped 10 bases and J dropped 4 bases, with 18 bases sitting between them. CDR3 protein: CATKVGDISDTQYF. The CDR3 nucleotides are TGTGCCACCAAGGTGGGGGATATCTCAGATACGCAGTATTTT.

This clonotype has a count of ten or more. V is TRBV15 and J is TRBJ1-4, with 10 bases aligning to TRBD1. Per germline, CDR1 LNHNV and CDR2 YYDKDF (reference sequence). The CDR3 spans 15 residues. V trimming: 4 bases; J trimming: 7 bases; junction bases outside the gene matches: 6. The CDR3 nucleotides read TGTGCCACCAGCAATTCGGACAGGGGGTTTGAAAAACTGTTTTTT. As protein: CATSNSDRGFEKLFF.

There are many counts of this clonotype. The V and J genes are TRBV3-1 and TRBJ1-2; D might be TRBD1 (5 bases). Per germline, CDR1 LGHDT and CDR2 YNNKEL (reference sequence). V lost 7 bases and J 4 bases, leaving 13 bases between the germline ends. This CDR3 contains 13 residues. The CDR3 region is CASTQAAGYGYTF. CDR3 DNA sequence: TGTGCCAGCACACAGGCTGCGGGCTATGGCTACACCTTC.

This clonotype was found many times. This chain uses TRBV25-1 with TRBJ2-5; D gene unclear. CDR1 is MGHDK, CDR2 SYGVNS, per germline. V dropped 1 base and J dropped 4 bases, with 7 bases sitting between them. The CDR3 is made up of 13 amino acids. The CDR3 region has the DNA TGTGCCAGCAGTGAATCCGGGCGAGAGACCCAGTACTTC. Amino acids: CASSESGRETQYF. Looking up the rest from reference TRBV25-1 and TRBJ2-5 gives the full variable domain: EADIYQTPRYLVIGTGKKITLECSQTMGHDKMYWYQQDPGMELHLIHYSYGVNSTEKGDLSSESTVSRIRTEHFPLTLESARPSHTSQYLCASSESGRETQYFGPGTRLLVL.

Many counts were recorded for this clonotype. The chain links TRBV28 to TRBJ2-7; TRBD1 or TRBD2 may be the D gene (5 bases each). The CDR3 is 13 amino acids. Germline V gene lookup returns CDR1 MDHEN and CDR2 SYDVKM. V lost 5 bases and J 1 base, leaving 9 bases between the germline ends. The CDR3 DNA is TGTGCCAGCAGTCGGGACGGATCCTACGAGCAGTACTTC. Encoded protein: CASSRDGSYEQYF.

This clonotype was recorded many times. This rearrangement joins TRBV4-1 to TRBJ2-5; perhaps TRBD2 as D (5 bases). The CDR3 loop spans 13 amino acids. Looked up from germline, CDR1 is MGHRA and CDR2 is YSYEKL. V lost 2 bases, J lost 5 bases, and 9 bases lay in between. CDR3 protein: CASSQRSGETQYF. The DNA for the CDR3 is TGCGCCAGCAGCCAACGCTCGGGGGAGACCCAGTACTTC.

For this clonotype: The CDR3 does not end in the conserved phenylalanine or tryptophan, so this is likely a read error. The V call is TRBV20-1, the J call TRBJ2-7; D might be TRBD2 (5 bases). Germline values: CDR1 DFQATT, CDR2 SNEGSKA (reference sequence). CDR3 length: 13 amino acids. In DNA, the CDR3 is TGCAGTGCTAGAGAGGCTAGCTCCTGCGAGCAGTACTCC. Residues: CSAREASSCEQYS.

This chain's CDR3 is CASSQDRAHEQFF. CDR3 in DNA: TGCGCCAGCAGCCAAGACAGGGCCCATGAGCAGTTCTTC. The chain has TRBV4-3 and TRBJ2-1, with D tentatively TRBD1 (5 bases). Trimming removed 0 bases at V and 8 bases at J, with 8 bases between. The CDR3 is 13 amino acids. Germline V gene data show CDR1 as LGHNA and CDR2 as YSLEER.

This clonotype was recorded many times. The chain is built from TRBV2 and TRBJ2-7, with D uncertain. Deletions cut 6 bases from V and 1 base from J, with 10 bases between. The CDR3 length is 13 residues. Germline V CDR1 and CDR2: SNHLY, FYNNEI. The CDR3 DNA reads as TGTGCCAGCAGGGCGGACGGATCCTACGAGCAGTACTTC. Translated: CASRADGSYEQYF. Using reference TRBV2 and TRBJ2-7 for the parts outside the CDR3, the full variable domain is EPEVTQTPSHQVTQMGQEVILRCVPISNHLYFYWYRQILGQKVEFLVSFYNNEISEKSEIFDDQFSVERPDGSNFTLKIRSTKLEDSAMYFCASRADGSYEQYFGPGTRLTVT.

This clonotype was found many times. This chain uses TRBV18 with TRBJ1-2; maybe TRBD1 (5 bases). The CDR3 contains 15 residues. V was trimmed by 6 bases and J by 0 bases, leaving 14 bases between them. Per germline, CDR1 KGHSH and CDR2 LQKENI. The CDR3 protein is CASSADQGANYGYTF. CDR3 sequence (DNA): TGTGCCAGCTCGGCGGATCAGGGAGCTAACTATGGCTACACCTTC.